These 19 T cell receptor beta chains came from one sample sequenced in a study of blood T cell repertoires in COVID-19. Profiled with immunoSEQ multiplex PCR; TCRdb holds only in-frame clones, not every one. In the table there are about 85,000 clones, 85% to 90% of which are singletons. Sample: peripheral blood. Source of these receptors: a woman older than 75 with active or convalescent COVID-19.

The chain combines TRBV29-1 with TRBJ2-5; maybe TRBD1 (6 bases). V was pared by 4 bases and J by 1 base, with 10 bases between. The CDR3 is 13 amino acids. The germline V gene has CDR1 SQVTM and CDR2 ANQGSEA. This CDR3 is CSVGPGVQETQYF. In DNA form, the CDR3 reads TGCAGCGTTGGTCCAGGGGTCCAAGAGACCCAGTACTTC.

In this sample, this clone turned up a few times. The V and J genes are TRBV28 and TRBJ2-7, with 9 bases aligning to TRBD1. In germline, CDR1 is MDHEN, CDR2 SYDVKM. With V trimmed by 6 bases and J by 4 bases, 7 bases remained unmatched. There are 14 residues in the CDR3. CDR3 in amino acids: CASRTSGTGYEQYF. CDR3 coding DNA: TGTGCCAGCAGAACTTCCGGGACAGGGTACGAGCAGTACTTC.

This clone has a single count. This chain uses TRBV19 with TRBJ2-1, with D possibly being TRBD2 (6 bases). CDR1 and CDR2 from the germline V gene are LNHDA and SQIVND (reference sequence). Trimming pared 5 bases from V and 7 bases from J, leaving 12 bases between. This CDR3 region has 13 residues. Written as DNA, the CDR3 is TGTGCCAGTAGTTCTTCGGGAGTAAATGAGCAGTTCTTC. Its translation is CASSSSGVNEQFF.

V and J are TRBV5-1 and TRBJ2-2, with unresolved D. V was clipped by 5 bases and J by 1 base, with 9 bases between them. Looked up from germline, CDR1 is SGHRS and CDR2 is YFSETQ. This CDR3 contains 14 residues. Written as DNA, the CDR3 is TGCGCCAGCAGGGCACAGTTGAACACCGGGGAGCTGTTTTTT. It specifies CASRAQLNTGELFF. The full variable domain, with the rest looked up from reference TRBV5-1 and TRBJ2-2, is KAGVTQTPRYLIKTRGQQVTLSCSPISGHRSVSWYQQTPGQGLQFLFEYFSETQRNKGNFPGRFSGRQFSNSRSEMNVSTLELGDSALYLCASRAQLNTGELFFGEGSRLTVL.

CDR3: CASSKTPGDSPLHF. DNA for the CDR3: TGTGCCAGCAGTAAGACTCCCGGAGATTCACCCCTCCACTTT. The chain recombines TRBV6-2 or TRBV6-3 with TRBJ1-6; D gene uncertain. The CDR3 length is 14 residues. The V end lost 5 bases, the J end lost 8 bases, and 13 bases lay between the germline ends. CDR1 and CDR2 from the germline V gene are MNHEY and SVGEGT.

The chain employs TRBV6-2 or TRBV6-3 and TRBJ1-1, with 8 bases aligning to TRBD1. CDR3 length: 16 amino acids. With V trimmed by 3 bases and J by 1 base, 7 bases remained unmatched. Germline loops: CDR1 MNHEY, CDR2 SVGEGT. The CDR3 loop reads CASSYITGGWNTEAFF. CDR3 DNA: TGTGCCAGCAGTTATATAACAGGGGGATGGAACACTGAAGCTTTCTTT.

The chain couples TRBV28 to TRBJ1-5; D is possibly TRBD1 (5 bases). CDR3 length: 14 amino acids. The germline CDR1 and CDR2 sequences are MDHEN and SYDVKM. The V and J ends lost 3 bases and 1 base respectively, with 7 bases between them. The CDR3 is CASSFAGSNQPQHF. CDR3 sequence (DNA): TGTGCCAGCAGTTTTGCAGGGAGCAATCAGCCCCAGCATTTT.

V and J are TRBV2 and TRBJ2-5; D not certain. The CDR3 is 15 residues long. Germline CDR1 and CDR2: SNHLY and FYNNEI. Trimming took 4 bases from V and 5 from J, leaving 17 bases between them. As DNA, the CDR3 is TGTGCCAGCAGTGTCACTGTATTGCTACAGGAGACCCAGTACTTC. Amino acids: CASSVTVLLQETQYF.

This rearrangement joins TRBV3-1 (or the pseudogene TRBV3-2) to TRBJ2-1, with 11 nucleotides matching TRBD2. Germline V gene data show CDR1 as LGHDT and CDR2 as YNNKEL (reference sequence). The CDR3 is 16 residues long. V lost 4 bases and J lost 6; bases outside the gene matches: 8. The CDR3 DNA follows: TGTGCCAGCAGCCTCGGTGGGCTAGCGGGAGGCAATGAGCAGTTCTTC. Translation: CASSLGGLAGGNEQFF.

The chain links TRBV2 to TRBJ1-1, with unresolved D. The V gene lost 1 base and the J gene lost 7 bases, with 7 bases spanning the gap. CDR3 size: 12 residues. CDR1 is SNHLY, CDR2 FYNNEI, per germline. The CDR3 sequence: CASSEVRVEAFF. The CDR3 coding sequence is TGTGCCAGCAGTGAAGTCCGGGTTGAAGCTTTCTTT.

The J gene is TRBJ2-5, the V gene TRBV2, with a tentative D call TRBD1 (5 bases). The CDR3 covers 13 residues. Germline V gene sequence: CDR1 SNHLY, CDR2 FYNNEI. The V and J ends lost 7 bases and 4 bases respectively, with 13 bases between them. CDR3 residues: CASKEGARETQYF. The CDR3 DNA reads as TGTGCCAGCAAGGAAGGGGCAAGAGAGACCCAGTACTTC.

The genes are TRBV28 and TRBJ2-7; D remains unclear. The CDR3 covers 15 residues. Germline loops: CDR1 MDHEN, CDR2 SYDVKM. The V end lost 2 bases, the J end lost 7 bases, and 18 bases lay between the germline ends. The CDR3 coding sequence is TGTGCCAGCAGTTTAGGTAGGCGACGATCGGGTGAGCAGTACTTC. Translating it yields CASSLGRRRSGEQYF.

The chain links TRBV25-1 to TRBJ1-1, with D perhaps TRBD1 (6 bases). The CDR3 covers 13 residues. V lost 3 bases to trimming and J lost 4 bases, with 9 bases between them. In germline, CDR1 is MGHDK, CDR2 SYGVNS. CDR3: CASSDAGATEAFF. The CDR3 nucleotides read TGTGCCAGCAGTGACGCAGGGGCCACTGAAGCTTTCTTT.

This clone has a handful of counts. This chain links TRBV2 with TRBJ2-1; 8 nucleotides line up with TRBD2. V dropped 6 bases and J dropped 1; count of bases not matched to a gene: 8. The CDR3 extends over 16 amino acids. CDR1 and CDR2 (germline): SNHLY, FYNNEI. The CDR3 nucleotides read TGTGCCAGCAGAACACTAGCGGCCCTTTCCTACAATGAGCAGTTCTTC. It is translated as CASRTLAALSYNEQFF.

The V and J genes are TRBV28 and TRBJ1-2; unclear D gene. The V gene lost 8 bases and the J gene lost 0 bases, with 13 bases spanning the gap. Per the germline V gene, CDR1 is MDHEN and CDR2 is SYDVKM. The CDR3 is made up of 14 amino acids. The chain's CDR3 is CASRWTGANYGYTF. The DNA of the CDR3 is TGTGCCAGCCGCTGGACGGGAGCTAACTATGGCTACACCTTC.

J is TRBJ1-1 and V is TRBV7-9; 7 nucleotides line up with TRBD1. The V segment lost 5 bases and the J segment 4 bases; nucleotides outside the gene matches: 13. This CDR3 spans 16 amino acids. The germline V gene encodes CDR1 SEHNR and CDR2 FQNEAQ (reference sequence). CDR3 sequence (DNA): TGTGCCAGCAGCCCCTCCGGGACAGCTCGGGGCACTGAAGCTTTCTTT. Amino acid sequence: CASSPSGTARGTEAFF.

CDR3 residues: CASSLFAGSYNEQFF. In DNA, the CDR3 is TGTGCCAGCAGCTTATTCGCGGGATCCTACAATGAGCAGTTCTTC. This sequence joins TRBV7-2 and TRBJ2-1; D might be TRBD2 (6 bases). CDR1 and CDR2 (germline): SGHTA, FQGNSA. CDR3 length: 15 residues. V lost 2 bases and J lost 1, with 9 bases in between.

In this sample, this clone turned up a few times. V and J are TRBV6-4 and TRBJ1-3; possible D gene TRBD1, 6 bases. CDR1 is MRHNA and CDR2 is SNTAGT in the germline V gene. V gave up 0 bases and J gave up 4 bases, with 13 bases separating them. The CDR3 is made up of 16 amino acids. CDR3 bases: TGTGCCAGCAGTGACTCGAACAGGGCGAGGGGAAACACCATATATTTT. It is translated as CASSDSNRARGNTIYF.

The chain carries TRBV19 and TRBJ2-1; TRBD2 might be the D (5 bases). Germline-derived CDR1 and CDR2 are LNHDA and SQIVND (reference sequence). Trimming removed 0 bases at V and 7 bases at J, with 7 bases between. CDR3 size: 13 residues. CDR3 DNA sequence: TGTGCCAGTAGTATAGACAGGAGGAATGAGCAGTTCTTC. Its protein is CASSIDRRNEQFF.